This paragraph reports one T cell receptor (beta chain). This specimen belongs to a study of blood T cell repertoires in COVID-19. For the study at large: The United States, Italy and Spain supplied acute and convalescent COVID-19 samples.

Authors' data handling: Scientists estimated how many nucleated cells there were by amplifying reference gene primers. Sequenced by immunoSEQ multiplex PCR; TCRdb stores in-frame clones only, minus some. Clone size and the V and J calls come from that table; the DNA yielded D and trimming. The table records over 250,000 clones, approximately 84% of them present only once. Enrolled during active infection, Seattle patients were then followed longitudinally. This CDR3 is built from 14 residues. Germline loops: CDR1 MNHEY, CDR2 SVGAGI. With 6 bases clipped from V and 10 bases from J, the junction kept 9 bases outside the gene matches.

The rearrangement joins TRBV6-5 to TRBJ1-6; 7 bases map to TRBD1. This TCR was recovered from a human donor with COVID-19, enrolled during active disease. The donor label of this sample is uncertain. The source material was peripheral blood. The CDR3 DNA sequence: TGTGCCAGCAGGAGAGTCCAGGGGGAATCACCCCTCCACTTT. It translates to CASRRVQGESPLHF.